The clone carrying this TCR beta chain was observed once. Antigen: not known. Primers for the PCR totalled 60 Vbeta and 13 Jbeta. The data were produced by immunoSEQ multiplex PCR, yet TCRdb's version contains in-frame clones alone and is incomplete. The table includes 150,000 to 200,000 clones, 60% to 80% detected once. The data derive from a study of cytomegalovirus exposure and HLA in healthy donors. This CDR3 spans 13 amino acids. The germline CDR1 and CDR2 sequences are SQVTM and ANQGSEA. V lost 3 bases, J lost 0 bases, and 8 bases lay in between. Study observations and caveats: Prior analysis indicated that the majority of TCR beta V segments exhibited productivity approximately 90% or approximately 30% of the time. In a later analysis, HLA-associated TCR beta chains were more clonally expanded than equally common others. Sequencing had likely introduced a cluster of highly shared sequence variants as an artifact. A missense DCLRE1C variant was associated with V- and J-gene trimming of TCR beta chains in a later analysis, and an independent cohort replicated the association.

This chain joins TRBV29-1 and TRBJ1-1; a possible D gene is TRBD1 (6 bases). Sequences were obtained from PBMCs. The TCR comes from a middle-aged woman in good health and CMV-seronegative. CDR3 DNA: TGCAGCGTTGACAGGGGATTGAACACTGAAGCTTTCTTT. It specifies CSVDRGLNTEAFF.